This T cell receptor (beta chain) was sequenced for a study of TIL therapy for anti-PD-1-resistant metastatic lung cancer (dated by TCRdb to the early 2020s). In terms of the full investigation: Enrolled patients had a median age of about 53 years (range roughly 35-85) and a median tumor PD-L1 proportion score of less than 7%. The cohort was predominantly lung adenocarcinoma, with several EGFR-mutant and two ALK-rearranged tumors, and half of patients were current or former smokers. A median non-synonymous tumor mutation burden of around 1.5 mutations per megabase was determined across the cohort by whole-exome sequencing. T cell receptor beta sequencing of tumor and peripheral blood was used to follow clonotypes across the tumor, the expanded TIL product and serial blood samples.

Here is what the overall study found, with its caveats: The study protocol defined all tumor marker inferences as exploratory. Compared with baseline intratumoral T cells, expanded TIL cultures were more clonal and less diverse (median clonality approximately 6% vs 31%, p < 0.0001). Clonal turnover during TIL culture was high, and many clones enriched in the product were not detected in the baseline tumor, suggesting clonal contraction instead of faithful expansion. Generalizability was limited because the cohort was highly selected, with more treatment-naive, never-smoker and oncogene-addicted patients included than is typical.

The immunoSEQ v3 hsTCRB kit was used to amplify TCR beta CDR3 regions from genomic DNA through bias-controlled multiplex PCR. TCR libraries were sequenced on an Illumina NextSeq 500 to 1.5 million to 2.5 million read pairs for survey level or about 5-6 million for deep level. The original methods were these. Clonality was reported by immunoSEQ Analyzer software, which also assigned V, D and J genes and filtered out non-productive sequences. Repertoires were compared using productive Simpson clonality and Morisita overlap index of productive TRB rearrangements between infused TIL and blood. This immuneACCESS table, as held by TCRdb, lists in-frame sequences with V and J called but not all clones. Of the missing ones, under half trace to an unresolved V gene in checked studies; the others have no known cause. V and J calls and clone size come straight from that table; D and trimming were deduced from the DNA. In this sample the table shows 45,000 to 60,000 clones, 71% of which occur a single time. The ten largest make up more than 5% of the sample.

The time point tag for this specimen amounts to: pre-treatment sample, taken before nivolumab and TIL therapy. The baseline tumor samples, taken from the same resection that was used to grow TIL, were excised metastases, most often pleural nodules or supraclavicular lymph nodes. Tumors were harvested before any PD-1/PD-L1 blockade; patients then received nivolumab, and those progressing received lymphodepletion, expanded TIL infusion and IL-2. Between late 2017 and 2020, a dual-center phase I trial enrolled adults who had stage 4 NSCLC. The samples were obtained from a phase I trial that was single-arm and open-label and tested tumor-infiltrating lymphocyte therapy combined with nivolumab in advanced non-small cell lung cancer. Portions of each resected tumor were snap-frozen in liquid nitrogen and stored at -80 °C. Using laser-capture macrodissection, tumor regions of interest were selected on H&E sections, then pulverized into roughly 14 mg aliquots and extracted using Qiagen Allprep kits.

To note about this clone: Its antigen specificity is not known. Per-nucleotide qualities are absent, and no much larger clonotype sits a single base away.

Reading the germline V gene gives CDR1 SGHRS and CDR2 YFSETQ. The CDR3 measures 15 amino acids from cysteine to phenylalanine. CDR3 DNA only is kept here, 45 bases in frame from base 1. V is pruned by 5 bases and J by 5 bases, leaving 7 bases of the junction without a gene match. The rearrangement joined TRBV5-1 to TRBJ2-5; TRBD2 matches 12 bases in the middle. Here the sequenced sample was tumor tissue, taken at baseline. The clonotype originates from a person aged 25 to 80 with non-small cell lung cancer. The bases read TGCGCCAGCAGTCTAGCGGGGGGGCCCCGGGAGACCCAGTACTTC. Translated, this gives CASSLAGGPRETQYF.